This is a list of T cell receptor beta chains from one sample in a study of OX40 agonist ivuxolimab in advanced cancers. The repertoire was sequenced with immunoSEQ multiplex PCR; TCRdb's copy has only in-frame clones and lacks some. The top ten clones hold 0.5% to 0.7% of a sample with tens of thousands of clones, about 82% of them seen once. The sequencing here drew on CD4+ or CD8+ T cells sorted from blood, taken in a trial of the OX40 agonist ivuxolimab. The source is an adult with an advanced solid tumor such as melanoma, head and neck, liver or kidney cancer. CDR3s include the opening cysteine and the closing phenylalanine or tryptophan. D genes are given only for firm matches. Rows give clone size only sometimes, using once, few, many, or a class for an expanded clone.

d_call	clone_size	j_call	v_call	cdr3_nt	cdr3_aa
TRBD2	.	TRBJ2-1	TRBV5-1	TGCGCCAGCAGTGAAGGGACTAGCGGCTACAATGAGCAGTTCTTC	CASSEGTSGYNEQFF
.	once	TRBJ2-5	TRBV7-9	TGTGCCAGCAGCTCGGACACTGTGAGGGAGACCCAGTACTTC	CASSSDTVRETQYF
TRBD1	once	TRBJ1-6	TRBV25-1	TGTGCCAGCGCCCCCGGGACAGGGGATTCACCCCTCCACTTT	CASAPGTGDSPLHF
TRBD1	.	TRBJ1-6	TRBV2	TGTGCCAGCAGTGAAGGCTGGGACAGGAGGAATTCACCCCTCCACTTT	CASSEGWDRRNSPLHF
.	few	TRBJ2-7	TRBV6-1	TGTGCCAGCAGTGAAGACAGCAGGTCAATCTACGAGCAGTACTTC	CASSEDSRSIYEQYF
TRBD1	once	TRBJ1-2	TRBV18	TGTGCCAGCTCACCGCAAGAACAGGGGCACGATGGCTACACCTTC	CASSPQEQGHDGYTF
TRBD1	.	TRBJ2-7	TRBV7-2	TGTGCCAGCAGCTATCGAGGGGGCGACGAGCAGTACTTC	CASSYRGGDEQYF
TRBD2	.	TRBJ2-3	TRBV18	TGTGCCAGCTCACAAAGATCTAGCGGGGCAGATACGCAGTATTTT	CASSQRSSGADTQYF
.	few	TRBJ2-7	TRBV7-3	TGTGCCAGCAGCTACGGGACATCCTACGAGCAGTACTTC	CASSYGTSYEQYF
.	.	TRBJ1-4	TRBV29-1	TGCAGCGTTGCCCTGGGAGTGGGTGAAAAACTGTTTTTT	CSVALGVGEKLFF
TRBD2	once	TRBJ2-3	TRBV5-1	TGCGCCAGCAGCCGCGCCGGGGCTAGCGGGGGGAATACGCAGTATTTT	CASSRAGASGGNTQYF
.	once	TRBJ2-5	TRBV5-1	TGCGCCAGCAGCTTGGACAGGAGTGAAGAGACCCAGTACTTC	CASSLDRSEETQYF
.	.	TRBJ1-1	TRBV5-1	TGCGCCAGCAGCTTGGGGGGACAATTTGAAGCTTTCTTT	CASSLGGQFEAFF
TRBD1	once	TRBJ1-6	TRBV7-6	TGTGCCAGCAGAATGACAGGGCCTAATTCACCCCTCCACTTT	CASRMTGPNSPLHF
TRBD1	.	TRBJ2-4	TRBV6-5	TGTGCCAGCAGTTACTCAGGGGGCGGAAGGGGTACTCAGTACTTC	CASSYSGGGRGTQYF
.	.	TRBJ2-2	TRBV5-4	TGTGCCAGCAGCTCGTACCGGGACGGAGACACCGGGGAGCTGTTTTTT	CASSSYRDGDTGELFF
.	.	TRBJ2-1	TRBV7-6	TGTGCCAGCAGAAGACAGGGCGGGACTGAGCAGTTCTTC	CASRRQGGTEQFF
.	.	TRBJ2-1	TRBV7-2	TGTGCCAGCAGCCCCCCGATTTCTCGTGAGCAGTTCTTC	CASSPPISREQFF
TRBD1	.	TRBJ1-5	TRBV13	TGTGCCAGCAGCTTGGGACAGTTGAGCGATCAGCCCCAGCATTTT	CASSLGQLSDQPQHF
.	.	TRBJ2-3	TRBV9	TGTGCCAGCAGCGTATTGACTCCGGATACGCAGTATTTT	CASSVLTPDTQYF
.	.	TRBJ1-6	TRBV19	TGTGCCAGTAGTATCGGGGTTCGGCAAGCTTCACCCCTCCACTTT	CASSIGVRQASPLHF
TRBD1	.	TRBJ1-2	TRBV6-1	TGTGCCAGCAGTGAATCGGCAGGGGGCGCCTATGGCTACACCTTC	CASSESAGGAYGYTF
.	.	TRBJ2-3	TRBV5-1	TGCGCCAGCAGCTCCCAGGGGGACGGGGGGAATACGCAGTATTTT	CASSSQGDGGNTQYF
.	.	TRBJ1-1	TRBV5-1	TGCGCCAGCAGCTTCCGGGTGGATGGCACTGAAGCTTTCTTT	CASSFRVDGTEAFF
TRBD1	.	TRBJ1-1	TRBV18	TGTGCCAGCTCACCCCAGGGGGCCACTGAAGCTTTCTTT	CASSPQGATEAFF
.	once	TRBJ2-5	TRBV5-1	TGCGCCAGCAGCTCCCGACAGGGAGGGCAAGGGACCCAGTACTTC	CASSSRQGGQGTQYF
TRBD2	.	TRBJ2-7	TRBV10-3	TGTGCCATCAGTGACAGACTAGCGGGGGGTATGGAGCAGTACTTC	CAISDRLAGGMEQYF
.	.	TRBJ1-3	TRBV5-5	TGTGCCAGCAGCTTTAATCCAGGAAACACCATATATTTT	CASSFNPGNTIYF
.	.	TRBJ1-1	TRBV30	TGTGCCTGGAATACAGGTGCTAACACTGAAGCTTTCTTT	CAWNTGANTEAFF
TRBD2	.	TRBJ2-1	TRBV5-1	TGCGCCAGCAGCTTGGACGGGGGGGTCGAAGAGCAGTTCTTC	CASSLDGGVEEQFF
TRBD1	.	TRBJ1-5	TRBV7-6	TGTGCCAGCAGCGTGGGACAGGGTGATGGCAATCAGCCCCAGCATTTT	CASSVGQGDGNQPQHF
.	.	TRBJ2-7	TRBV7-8	TGTGCCAGCAGCTTACTTGCTCAGGCCTACGAGCAGTACTTC	CASSLLAQAYEQYF
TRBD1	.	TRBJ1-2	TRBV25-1	TGTGCCAGCAGCCCAGGGGGGAACTATGGCTACACCTTC	CASSPGGNYGYTF
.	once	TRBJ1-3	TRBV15	TGTGCCACCAGCAGAGCCTCTGGAAACACCATATATTTT	CATSRASGNTIYF
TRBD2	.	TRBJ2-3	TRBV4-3	TGCGCCAGCAGCCAGGCCGGGACTAGCGGCCTGCCCACAGATACGCAGTATTTT	CASSQAGTSGLPTDTQYF
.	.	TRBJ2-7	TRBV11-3	TGTGCCAGCACCCTAGGGGAGTCGGGGGCCTACGAGCAGTACTTC	CASTLGESGAYEQYF
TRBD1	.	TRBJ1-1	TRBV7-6	TGTGCCAGCAGCTTAACAGGGGTTGAAGCTTTCTTT	CASSLTGVEAFF
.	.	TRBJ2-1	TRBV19	TGTGCCAGTAGTCCCAACTCCTACAATGAGCAGTTCTTC	CASSPNSYNEQFF
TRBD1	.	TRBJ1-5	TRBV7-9	TGTGCCAGCAGCCCAGGACAGGGAAGAGGGAAAGATCAGCCCCAGCATTTT	CASSPGQGRGKDQPQHF
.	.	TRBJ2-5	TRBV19	TGTGCCAGTAGTAAGGACACGATGAGGTCAGAGACCCAGTACTTC	CASSKDTMRSETQYF
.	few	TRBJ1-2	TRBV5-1	TGCGCCAGCACGTCACGGGGACGTTATGGCTACACCTTC	CASTSRGRYGYTF
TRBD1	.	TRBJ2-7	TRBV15	TGTGCCACCAGCATCGACAGGGGTACCTACGAGCAGTACTTC	CATSIDRGTYEQYF
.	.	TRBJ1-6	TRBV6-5	TGTGCCAGCACCAATACCCGACTGGGGTGGTCACCCCTCCACTTT	CASTNTRLGWSPLHF
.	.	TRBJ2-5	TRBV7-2	TGTGCCAGCATGTGGGGAAGGGAGGAGACCCAGTACTTC	CASMWGREETQYF
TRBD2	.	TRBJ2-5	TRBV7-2	TGTGCCAGCACCCCTCTAGCGGGGGTTGTAGAGACCCAGTACTTC	CASTPLAGVVETQYF
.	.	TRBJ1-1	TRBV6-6	TGTGCCAGCGGCCCGCAACAGGTCGTCGCTGAAGCTTTCTTT	CASGPQQVVAEAFF
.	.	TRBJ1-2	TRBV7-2	TGTGCCAGCAGCCCCGATCGCAGAGGGTATGGCTACACCTTC	CASSPDRRGYGYTF
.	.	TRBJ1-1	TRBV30	TGTGCCTGGAGGAGACTTCAGAACACTGAAGCTTTCTTT	CAWRRLQNTEAFF
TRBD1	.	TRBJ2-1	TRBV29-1	TGCAGCGTTGAGGAGGGGACAGGGGTATTGAATGAGCAGTTCTTC	CSVEEGTGVLNEQFF
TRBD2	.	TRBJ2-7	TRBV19	TGTGCCAGTAGTACCTCCGGGGGGACCTACGAGCAGTACTTC	CASSTSGGTYEQYF
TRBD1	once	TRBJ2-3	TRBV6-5	TGTGCCCTCCGGGACAGGGTTACAGATACGCAGTATTTT	CALRDRVTDTQYF
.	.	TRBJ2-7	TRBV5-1	TGCGCCAGCAGCTTGACGGTTAGCTCCTACGAGCAGTACTTC	CASSLTVSSYEQYF
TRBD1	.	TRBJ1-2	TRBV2	TGTGCCAGCAGTGAACAGGGGGAAGGGTATGGCTACACCTTC	CASSEQGEGYGYTF
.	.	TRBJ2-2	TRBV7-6	TGTGCCAGCAGCTTAGAGTACTCCGGGGAGCTGTTTTTT	CASSLEYSGELFF